Reported below is one TCR beta chain. Antigen: not known. This specimen comes from a study of identical twins. With 7 bases removed from V and 4 bases from J, the gap between germline ends came to 16 bases. The germline V gene has CDR1 MNHEY and CDR2 SVGEGT. This CDR3 has 14 amino acids. General study findings and limits: Beta out-of-frame sequences displayed a weaker excess of sharing between twins. Models, which agreed with sharing between unrelated individuals, nonetheless underestimated the out-of-frame TCR alpha sharing seen in monozygotic twins. There was an excess of low generation probability in the out-of-frame alpha sequences that twins shared.

TCRdb redid the calling of the 5' RACE reads with MiXCR, one entry per CDR3 protein. The sample contains fewer than 550,000 distinct CDR3 sequences, 14% of which appear only once. The data also belong to a second study, concerning yellow fever vaccine responses in identical twins. From that report: It has been reported that, in twins, the vaccine T cell response seemed partly convergent and partly personalized.

The sample comprised CD4+ T cells sorted from blood. The source of this sequence is a woman aged 18 to 35 in good health. The V call is TRBV6-2 or TRBV6-3, the J call TRBJ1-1; D remains ambiguous. The CDR3 nucleotides read TGTGCCAGCAACGAAGGGAGTTTTGGCACTGAAGCTTTCTTT. Translated: CASNEGSFGTEAFF.